This T cell receptor (beta chain) is from a study of immune evolution from preneoplasia to lung adenocarcinoma. From germline, CDR1 is MNHEY and CDR2 SVGAGI. This CDR3 is built from 13 residues. V gave up 0 bases and J gave up 10 bases, with 10 bases separating them. TCRdb's table, derived via immunoSEQ multiplex PCR, lists solely in-frame clones and lacks some. The table shows more than 5,000 clones, with approximately 79% occurring only once. Specimen: FFPE minimally invasive lung adenocarcinoma tissue. The TCR comes from a person aged 55-80 years with lung adenocarcinoma. V gene TRBV6-5 combines with J gene TRBJ2-1; D remains ambiguous. The CDR3 DNA follows: TGTGCCAGCAGTTACTCGTATCTAGGCGAGCAGTTCTTC. Its translation: CASSYSYLGEQFF.